Listed below are T cell receptor beta chains from one sample, sequenced in a study of CD8+CD57+ T cells in acquired aplastic anemia. TCRdb independently ran MiXCR on the reads; one entry per CDR3 protein. The sample holds 90,000 to 150,000 distinct CDR3 sequences, under 60% seen once. Input material: sorted CD4+, CD8+, or CD8+CD57+ T cells (not recorded which) from PBMCs. These receptors were obtained from a human donor with aplastic anemia. Each CDR3 is given with its conserved first and last residue. The D gene is left open where the match is weak. Size tells how often a clone was seen (once, few, many) or the class of an expanded clone, and some rows leave it out.

size	V	J	D	DNA	CDR3
-	TRBV2	TRBJ1-6	-	TGTGCCAGCAGTCTGGTTGACTCCTATAATTCACCCCTCCACTTT	CASSLVDSYNSPLHF
few	TRBV25-1	TRBJ2-5	TRBD1	TGTGCCAGCCGTTCAGGGGACAGACACCAAGAGACCCAGTACTTC	CASRSGDRHQETQYF
few	TRBV4-3	TRBJ1-1	TRBD1	TGCGCCAGCAGCCAAGTTCAGGGGGTATTGGGCACTGAAGCTTTCTTT	CASSQVQGVLGTEAFF
-	TRBV7-2	TRBJ2-2	TRBD1	TGTGCCAGCAGCCCCCCGACAGGGGCGGGCGGGGAGCTGTTTTTT	CASSPPTGAGGELFF
-	TRBV19	TRBJ1-1	-	TGTGCCAGTAGTATGGTAATCGGGACCGAAGCTTTCTTT	CASSMVIGTEAFF
-	TRBV29-1	TRBJ2-7	-	TGCAGCGTTGAAGGAGGTTACGAGCAGTACTTC	CSVEGGYEQYF
many	TRBV19	TRBJ1-4	-	TGTGCCAGTAGCAAAGAGGGCTTTCGGGAAAAACTGTTTTTT	CASSKEGFREKLFF
-	TRBV24-1	TRBJ2-1	TRBD2	TGTGCCACCAGTGGGGAGGGCCCAATCTACAATGAGCAGTTCTTC	CATSGEGPIYNEQFF
-	TRBV12-3/TRBV12-4	TRBJ2-7	-	TGTGCCAGCAGCCCCGTGTGGGGAGCCTACGAGCAGTACTTC	CASSPVWGAYEQYF
-	TRBV5-1	TRBJ1-2	-	TGCGCCAGCAGCTTGCCAGGAGATAACTATGGCTACACCTTC	CASSLPGDNYGYTF
-	TRBV10-3	TRBJ2-3	-	TGTGCCATCAGTGGAACCAGTCCCACAGATACGCAGTATTTT	CAISGTSPTDTQYF
few	TRBV7-3	TRBJ2-1	TRBD2	TGTGCCAGCAGCCTTAGCGGGCAGGAGCAGTTCTTC	CASSLSGQEQFF
-	TRBV2	TRBJ2-1	-	TGTGCCAGCACCACCCTAACGCACAATGAGCAGTTCTTC	CASTTLTHNEQFF
-	TRBV12-3/TRBV12-4	TRBJ2-5	TRBD2	TGTGCCAGCAGTTCACTAGCGGGAGACGAGACCCAGTACTTC	CASSSLAGDETQYF
once	TRBV4-1	TRBJ1-2	TRBD1	TGCGCCAGCAGCCAAGAGGGACAGGTTCTTGGCTACACCTTC	CASSQEGQVLGYTF
-	TRBV2	TRBJ2-3	TRBD2	TGTGCCAGCAGTGAAGGGTGGGGGGGAGATACGCAGTATTTT	CASSEGWGGDTQYF
-	TRBV7-9	TRBJ1-4	-	TGTGCCAGCAGCTTCGGAGAAGATGAAAAACTGTTTTTT	CASSFGEDEKLFF
few	TRBV10-3	TRBJ2-5	TRBD1	TGTGCCATCGGCCAAGGGACAGGACGAGAGACCCAGTACTTC	CAIGQGTGRETQYF
-	TRBV2	TRBJ1-1	TRBD1	TGTGCCAGCAGCGGGGACAGCCTTTTCACTGGAGCTTTCTTT	CASSGDSLFTGAFF
many	TRBV19	TRBJ2-1	TRBD2	TGTGCCAGTAGTATAGTGGCTAGCGGGAGTCTATCCTACAATGAGCAGTTCTTC	CASSIVASGSLSYNEQFF
many	TRBV2	TRBJ2-1	-	TGTGCCAGCAGTGAACAGGTCCAGTTCTTC	CASSEQVQFF
-	TRBV25-1	TRBJ1-3	-	TGTGCCAGCAGAACAGGGAGCACCATATATTTT	CASRTGSTIYF
-	TRBV7-8	TRBJ2-1	-	TGTGCCAGCAGCTTGGGGAAGGAATACAATGAGCAGTTCTTC	CASSLGKEYNEQFF
few	TRBV10-2	TRBJ1-2	-	TGCGCCAGCAGTGAGTCGCAGGGCGGAGGCTACACCTTC	CASSESQGGGYTF
-	TRBV27	TRBJ2-7	-	TGTGCCAGCAGTTTAGGGGTACAGCGAGGAGCCGACGAGCAGTACTTC	CASSLGVQRGADEQYF
-	TRBV15	TRBJ2-7	-	TGTGCCACCAGCAGAGATCGAATTAGCTACGAGCAGTACTTC	CATSRDRISYEQYF
-	TRBV20-1	TRBJ2-1	-	TGCAGTGCCCCGGGGTACAATGAGCAGTTCTTC	CSAPGYNEQFF
-	TRBV15	TRBJ2-7	-	TGTGCCACCAGCAGAGATGCCTTGGGAACCCCCTCCTACGAGCAGTACTTC	CATSRDALGTPSYEQYF
few	TRBV20-1	TRBJ1-2	-	TGCAGTGCTAGCTACCCTAACTATGGCTACACCTTC	CSASYPNYGYTF
few	TRBV7-3	TRBJ2-3	-	TGTGCCAGCAGTAAGGACGATTCTACGCAGTATTTT	CASSKDDSTQYF
few	TRBV7-3	TRBJ2-7	-	TGTGCCAGCTCAAAAGGGGGCTACGAGCAGTACTTC	CASSKGGYEQYF
few	TRBV2	TRBJ1-6	-	TGTGCCAGCAGTGAGAGGAGTACTAATTCACCCCTCCACTTT	CASSERSTNSPLHF
-	TRBV19	TRBJ1-1	-	TGTGCCAGTAGTATTGGGGAGAACACTGAAGCTTTCTTT	CASSIGENTEAFF
-	TRBV28	TRBJ1-5	-	TGTGCCAGCAGTCCTCGCTTATCCACAGAGAGCAATCAGCCCCAGCATTTT	CASSPRLSTESNQPQHF
-	TRBV10-3	TRBJ1-2	TRBD1	TGTGCCATCAGTGCTTTGGACAGGGCGGGCTACACCTTC	CAISALDRAGYTF
-	TRBV6-1	TRBJ1-1	-	TGTGCCAGCAGTCGGGACATCGCAACAGGCACTGAAGCTTTCTTT	CASSRDIATGTEAFF
-	TRBV6-4	TRBJ2-6	-	TGTGCCAGCAGCCGGTCGAGCTCTGGGGCCAACGTCCTGACTTTC	CASSRSSSGANVLTF
few	TRBV12-5	TRBJ2-1	TRBD1	TGTGCTAGTGGTTTGGATGGGACAGGGCTACTCTTC	CASGLDGTGLLF
few	TRBV15	TRBJ1-3	-	TGTGCCACCAGCAGAGATAGGCCTGGAAACACCATATATTTT	CATSRDRPGNTIYF